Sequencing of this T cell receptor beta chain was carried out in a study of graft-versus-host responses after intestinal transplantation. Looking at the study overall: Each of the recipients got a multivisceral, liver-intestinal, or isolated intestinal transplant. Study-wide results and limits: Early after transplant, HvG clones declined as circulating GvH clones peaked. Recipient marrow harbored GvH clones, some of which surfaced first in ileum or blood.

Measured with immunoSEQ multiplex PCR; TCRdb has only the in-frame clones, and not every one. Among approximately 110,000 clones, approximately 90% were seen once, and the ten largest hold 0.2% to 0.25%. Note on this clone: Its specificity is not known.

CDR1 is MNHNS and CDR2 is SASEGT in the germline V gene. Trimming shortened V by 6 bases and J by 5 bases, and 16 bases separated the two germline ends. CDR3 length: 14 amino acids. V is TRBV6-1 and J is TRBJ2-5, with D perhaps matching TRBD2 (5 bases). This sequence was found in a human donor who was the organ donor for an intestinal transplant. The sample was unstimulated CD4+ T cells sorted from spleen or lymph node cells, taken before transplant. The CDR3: CASRSGRSGETQYF. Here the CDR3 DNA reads TGTGCCAGCAGGTCGGGGAGATCCGGGGAGACCCAGTACTTC.